The 19 T cell receptor beta chains presented below share a single source sample, sequenced in a study of T-cell reconstitution after alpha-beta-depleted transplantation in children (TCRdb year 2016). The protocol used for the library was PCR. Sequenced using an Illumina HiSeq 2500. TCR libraries were prepared with molecular barcoding, using unique molecular identifiers to normalize TCRbeta repertoire quantification. The public reads were quality trimmed at Q25 with fastp and then assembled into clones with MiXCR by TCRdb, keeping productive beta chains. Each CDR3 protein appears once, grouped with its most common genes and DNA. This sample gives around 200,000 distinct CDR3 sequences in total; roughly 10% of them show up just once. Jointly, the top ten make up less than 8% of the sample. The sample consisted of PBMCs from the stem cell graft donor, taken from the stem cell graft. These receptors were obtained from a human donor who donated a stem cell graft to a child with acute lymphoblastic leukemia.

As regards this clonotype: In this CDR3 the conserved last residue, phenylalanine or tryptophan, is missing, so a read error is likely. The gene calls are TRBV25-1 and TRBJ2-7; no clear D. From germline, CDR1 is MGHDK and CDR2 SYGVNS. This CDR3 is built from 12 residues. V was shortened by 4 bases and J by 7 bases, with 11 bases between the two germline ends. This CDR3 reads CASSGTAWEQYY. Written as DNA, the CDR3 is TGTGCCAGCAGTGGGACGGCTTGGGAGCAGTACTAC.

The V gene is TRBV3-1, the J gene TRBJ1-1; 7 bases align to TRBD1. Losses at the gene ends were 3 bases for V and 10 bases for J; bases not matched to a gene: 8. The germline V gene has CDR1 LGHDT and CDR2 YNNKEL (reference sequence). This CDR3 contains 13 residues. The CDR3 DNA reads TGTGCCAGCAGCCAGGGGGAACAGGGGTTAGCTTTCTTT. It specifies CASSQGEQGLAFF.

A few counts support this clonotype. The chain uses TRBV5-1 and TRBJ2-5; 9 bases are a match to TRBD1. This CDR3 is 13 amino acids long. Germline trimming cut 10 bases from V and 3 bases from J; bases unmatched to any gene: 7. Per the germline V gene, CDR1 is SGHRS and CDR2 is YFSETQ. CDR3 sequence: CASSDRGEETQYF. As DNA, the CDR3 is TGCGCCTCGTCCGACAGGGGGGAAGAGACCCAGTACTTC.

The chain couples TRBV10-1 to TRBJ1-1, with D uncertain. The CDR3 has 15 residues. The V end lost 5 bases, the J end lost 1 base, and 14 bases lay between the germline ends. The germline CDR1 and CDR2 sequences are WNHNN and SYGVQD (reference sequence). The CDR3 protein is CASSIKIEPNTEAFF. The CDR3 DNA sequence: TGCGCCAGCAGTATAAAAATCGAACCGAACACTGAAGCTTTCTTT.

The rearrangement joins TRBV11-2 to TRBJ1-1; 7 bases line up with TRBD1. V was pared by 1 base and J by 5 bases, with 10 bases of the junction left unmatched. CDR1 SGHAT and CDR2 FQNNGV come from the germline V gene. The CDR3 spans 16 residues. The CDR3 region has the DNA TGTGCCAGCAGCTTAGGTGGGGGGACAGCTAGGACTGAAGCTTTCTTT. Protein product: CASSLGGGTARTEAFF. The full variable domain, completed using reference TRBV11-2 and TRBJ1-1, is EAGVAQSPRYKIIEKRQSVAFWCNPISGHATLYWYQQILGQGPKLLIQFQNNGVVDDSQLPKDRFSAERLKGVDSTLKIQPAKLEDSAVYLCASSLGGGTARTEAFFGQGTRLTVV.

This clonotype was counted at least ten times. This chain joins TRBV18 and TRBJ2-3; TRBD2 matches at 10 bases. J lost 2 bases, V lost 3 bases, and 11 bases had no gene match. The CDR3 extends over 18 amino acids. CDR1 is KGHSH and CDR2 is LQKENI in the germline V gene. DNA for the CDR3: TGTGCCAGCTCACCTACTCTAGCGGGGGCCCTACCCACAGATACGCAGTATTTT. Protein product: CASSPTLAGALPTDTQYF.

The table lists this clonotype with many counts. The V call is TRBV12-3 or TRBV12-4, the J call TRBJ2-5; 7 bases line up with TRBD2. This CDR3 is built from 15 residues. V shed 9 bases, J shed 4 bases, and the junction held 14 bases outside the gene matches. The DNA of the CDR3 is TGTGCCAGTGGGACTGGCGGGGGAGGAGGAGAGACCCAGTACTTC. Its protein product is CASGTGGGGGETQYF.

This clonotype was seen more than once but under ten times. The chain employs TRBV4-3 and TRBJ2-2, with 8 bases matching TRBD2. The CDR3 totals 16 residues. Germline V gene data show CDR1 as LGHNA and CDR2 as YSLEER. V lost 1 base, J lost 4 bases, and 5 bases stayed unmatched. CDR3 residues: CASSQGVAGTTGELFF. For the CDR3, the DNA is TGCGCCAGCAGCCAAGGGGTAGCGGGGACCACCGGGGAGCTGTTTTTT.

The V call is TRBV5-1, the J call TRBJ1-4; D gene unclear. Per the germline V gene, CDR1 is SGHRS and CDR2 is YFSETQ. This CDR3 has 13 residues. V lost 4 bases, J lost 6 bases, and 10 bases lay in between. The chain's CDR3 is CASSQSVDEKLFF. The CDR3 coding sequence is TGCGCCAGCAGCCAATCAGTGGATGAAAAACTGTTTTTT.

This clonotype was seen ten or more times. The chain recombines TRBV7-2 with TRBJ2-7; D is perhaps TRBD1 (5 bases). Trimming cost V 5 bases and J 6 bases, with 17 bases left between them. The CDR3 is 14 amino acids. CDR1 is SGHTA and CDR2 is FQGNSA in the germline V gene. The CDR3 protein is CASSQGVLSIEQYF. In nucleotides, the CDR3 is TGTGCCAGCAGCCAAGGGGTTTTATCTATCGAGCAGTACTTC.

This clonotype was found many times. The chain is built from TRBV11-2 and TRBJ1-1; D is ambiguous. CDR1 and CDR2 (germline): SGHAT, FQNNGV. V shed 6 bases and J shed 0 bases, with 14 bases lying between them. The CDR3 runs 15 residues. The CDR3 here is CASSPARIMNTEAFF. DNA of the CDR3: TGTGCCAGCAGTCCGGCGCGGATCATGAACACTGAAGCTTTCTTT.

The chain is built from TRBV5-1 and TRBJ2-3; 8 bases map to TRBD1. V lost 2 bases to trimming and J lost 3 bases; unmatched junction nucleotides: 8. Germline CDR1 and CDR2: SGHRS and YFSETQ. CDR3 length: 16 residues. In DNA, the CDR3 is TGCGCCAGCAGCTTAAGAAACGACAGGGGAACAGATACGCAGTATTTT. Translation: CASSLRNDRGTDTQYF. Drawing the rest from reference TRBV5-1 and TRBJ2-3, the complete variable domain is KAGVTQTPRYLIKTRGQQVTLSCSPISGHRSVSWYQQTPGQGLQFLFEYFSETQRNKGNFPGRFSGRQFSNSRSEMNVSTLELGDSALYLCASSLRNDRGTDTQYFGPGTRLTVL.

The rearrangement uses TRBV29-1 and TRBJ2-7; tentatively, D is TRBD1 or TRBD2 (5 bases each). The CDR3 has 16 residues. From germline, CDR1 is SQVTM and CDR2 ANQGSEA. The germline V and J ends were trimmed by 4 bases and 2 bases, with 21 bases remaining between them. The CDR3 DNA follows: TGCAGCGTTGTGGGTTTCCGGGGCAGGAGCCCCTACGAGCAGTACTTC. It codes for CSVVGFRGRSPYEQYF.

The sample holds many counts of this clonotype. The chain combines TRBV12-3 or TRBV12-4 with TRBJ2-3; TRBD2 agrees at 9 bases. Germline trimming cut 8 bases from V and 2 bases from J; bases unmatched to any gene: 14. The CDR3 runs to 17 residues. The CDR3 reads CASHTGGGALYTDTQYF. The CDR3 region has the DNA TGTGCCAGCCATACGGGCGGGGGGGCCCTTTACACAGATACGCAGTATTTT.

This clonotype has just a few counts. The chain joins TRBV6-6 to TRBJ1-1, with D unclear. V dropped 5 bases and J dropped 6 bases, with 7 bases sitting between them. CDR3 size: 11 residues. Germline CDR1 MNHNY, CDR2 SVGAGI (reference sequence). The CDR3 DNA follows: TGTGCCAGCAGTCAGAGGGCTGAAGCTTTCTTT. Amino acids: CASSQRAEAFF.

In its sample, this clonotype was seen a few times. This chain joins TRBV12-3 or TRBV12-4 and TRBJ2-2, with 8 bases aligning to TRBD2. V dropped 2 bases and J dropped 8; count of bases not matched to a gene: 7. This CDR3 region has 15 residues. The CDR3 bases are TGTGCCAGCAGTTTACTCGGGGGGGCCAAGGGGGAGCTGTTTTTT. Translation gives CASSLLGGAKGELFF.

Written as DNA, the CDR3 is TGTGCCAGCAGTTACTCGTTGCCGGGATCTGGAAACACCATATATTTT. Amino acids: CASSYSLPGSGNTIYF. The chain is built from TRBV6-5 and TRBJ1-3; D ambiguous. The germline V gene has CDR1 MNHEY and CDR2 SVGAGI. The CDR3 contains 16 residues. V was clipped by 0 bases and J by 1 base, with 10 bases between them.

This chain connects TRBV3-1 to TRBJ2-6; TRBD1 matches at 7 bases. The junction had 6 bases not matched to a gene; V was cut back by 4 bases and J by 3 bases. The V gene's germline CDR1 is LGHDT and CDR2 YNNKEL (reference sequence). The CDR3 runs to 16 residues. The CDR3 region has the DNA TGTGCCAGCAGCCTTAGTGACAGGGATGGGGCCAACGTCCTGACTTTC. Its protein product is CASSLSDRDGANVLTF. Based on the CDR3 plus reference TRBV3-1 and TRBJ2-6, the full variable domain is DTAVSQTPKYLVTQMGNDKSIKCEQNLGHDTMYWYKQDSKKFLKIMFSYNNKELIINETVPNRFSPKSPDKAHLNLHINSLELGDSAVYFCASSLSDRDGANVLTFGAGSRLTVL.

This clonotype was counted at least ten times. This rearrangement joins TRBV24-1 to TRBJ2-7; D is perhaps TRBD2 (5 bases). V lost 5 bases to trimming and J lost 0 bases, with 7 bases between them. The CDR3 sequence is 13 residues long. Germline V gene data show CDR1 as KGHDR and CDR2 as SFDVKD. As DNA, the CDR3 is TGTGCCACCAGTGCGGGGAACTCCTACGAGCAGTACTTC. This translates into CATSAGNSYEQYF.